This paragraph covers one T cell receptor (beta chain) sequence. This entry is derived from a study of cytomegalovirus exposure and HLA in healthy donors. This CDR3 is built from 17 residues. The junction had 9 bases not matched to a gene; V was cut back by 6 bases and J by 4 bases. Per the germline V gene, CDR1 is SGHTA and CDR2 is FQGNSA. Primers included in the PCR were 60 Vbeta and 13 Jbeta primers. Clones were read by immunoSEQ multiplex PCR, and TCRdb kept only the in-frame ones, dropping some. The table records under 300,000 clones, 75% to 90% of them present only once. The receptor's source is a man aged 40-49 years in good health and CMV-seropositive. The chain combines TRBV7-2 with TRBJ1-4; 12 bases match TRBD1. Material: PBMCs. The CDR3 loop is CASRTGTGGTFNEKLFF. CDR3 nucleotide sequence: TGTGCCAGCAGGACCGGGACAGGGGGCACCTTTAATGAAAAACTGTTTTTT.